This T cell receptor beta chain was found in a study of graft-versus-host responses after intestinal transplantation. Germline CDR1 reads GTSNPN; CDR2 reads SVGIG (reference sequence). Unmatched junction bases numbered 1, after V lost 3 bases and J lost 5 bases. This CDR3 spans 13 amino acids. The table came from immunoSEQ multiplex PCR; TCRdb's copy has only in-frame clones and leaves some out. The sample holds 18,000 or so clones, 95% seen once. Source: PBMCs, taken 23 days after intestinal transplant. The sequence was collected from a human patient who received an intestinal transplant, so some T cells may come from the graft donor. The genes are TRBV30 and TRBJ1-4, with 9 bases aligning to TRBD1. The CDR3 here is CAWSGTGNEKLFF. The CDR3 DNA reads TGTGCCTGGAGCGGGACAGGGAATGAAAAACTGTTTTTT. Based on the CDR3 plus reference TRBV30 and TRBJ1-4, the full variable domain is SQTIHQWPATLVQPVGSPLSLECTVEGTSNPNLYWYRQAAGRGLQLLFYSVGIGQISSEVPQNLSASRPQDRQFILSSKKLLLSDSGFYLCAWSGTGNEKLFFGSGTQLSVL.